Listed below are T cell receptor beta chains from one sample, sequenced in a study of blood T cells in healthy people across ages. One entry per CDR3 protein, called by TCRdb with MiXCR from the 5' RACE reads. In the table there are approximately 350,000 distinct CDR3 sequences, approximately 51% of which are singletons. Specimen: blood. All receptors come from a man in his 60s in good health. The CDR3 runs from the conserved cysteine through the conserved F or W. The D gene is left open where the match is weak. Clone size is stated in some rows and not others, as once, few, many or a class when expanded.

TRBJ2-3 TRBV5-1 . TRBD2 CASSLGTSGSGTDTQYF TGCGCCAGCAGCTTGGGGACTAGCGGGAGCGGCACAGATACGCAGTATTTT
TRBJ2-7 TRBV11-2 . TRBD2 CASSLGLAGRTYEQYF TGTGCCAGCAGCTTAGGCCTAGCGGGAAGAACCTACGAGCAGTACTTC
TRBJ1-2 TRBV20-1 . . CSAREGTLTTGYTF TGCAGTGCTAGAGAGGGGACACTCACGACTGGCTACACCTTC
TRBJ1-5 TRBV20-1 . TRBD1 CSTSVPTGGFQPQHF TGCAGTACTAGCGTTCCGACAGGGGGCTTTCAGCCCCAGCATTTT
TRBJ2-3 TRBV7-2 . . CASSLDSTQYF TGTGCCAGTAGCTTAGACAGTACGCAGTATTTT
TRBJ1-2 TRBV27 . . CASSTRNRAVTGYTF TGTGCCAGCAGTACCCGGAACAGGGCTGTAACTGGCTACACCTTC
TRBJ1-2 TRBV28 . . CASSDRLYGYTF TGTGCCAGCAGCGACAGGTTGTATGGCTACACCTTC
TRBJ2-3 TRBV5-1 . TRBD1 CASSLTVGRGLADTQYF TGCGCCAGCAGCTTGACCGTCGGCAGGGGGCTGGCAGATACGCAGTATTTT
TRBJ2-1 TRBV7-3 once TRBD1 CASSLPGGPYNEQFF TGTGCCAGCAGCTTACCAGGGGGCCCTTACAATGAGCAGTTCTTC
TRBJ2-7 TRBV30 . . CAARGGISYEQYF TGTGCAGCGAGGGGGGGGATTTCCTACGAGCAGTACTTC
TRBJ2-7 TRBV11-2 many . CASSAGLVGEQYF TGTGCCAGCAGCGCCGGTCTGGTAGGCGAGCAGTACTTC
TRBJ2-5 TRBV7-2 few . CASSLGGAGATWYF TGTGCCAGCAGCTTAGGGGGGGCGGGGGCGACGTGGTACTTC
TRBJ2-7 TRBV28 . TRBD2 CASKSGTSGRDEQYF TGTGCCAGCAAATCCGGGACTAGCGGGAGGGATGAGCAGTACTTC
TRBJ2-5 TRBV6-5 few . CASSTSYQETQYF TGTGCCAGCAGTACCTCGTACCAAGAGACCCAGTACTTC
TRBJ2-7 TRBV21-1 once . CASSKTRGESYEQYF TGTGCCAGCAGCAAAACTCGGGGGGAGTCCTACGAGCAGTACTTC
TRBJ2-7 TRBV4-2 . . CASSQDQAGAYEQYF TGTGCCAGCAGCCAAGATCAGGCAGGGGCATACGAGCAGTACTTC
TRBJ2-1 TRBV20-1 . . CSADNSRSYNEQFF TGCAGTGCTGATAACAGCCGCTCCTACAATGAGCAGTTCTTC
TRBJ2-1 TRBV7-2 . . CASSRPPPRTHNEQFF TGTGCCAGCAGCCGCCCCCCTCCTCGGACACACAATGAGCAGTTCTTC
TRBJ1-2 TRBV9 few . CASTMSRAFGYGYTF TGTGCCAGCACTATGAGCCGGGCCTTCGGGTATGGCTACACCTTC
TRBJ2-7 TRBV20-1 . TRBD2 CSAGPPSGGAYEQYF TGCAGTGCTGGACCTCCTAGCGGGGGAGCCTACGAGCAGTACTTC
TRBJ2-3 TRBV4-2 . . CASSQDGKSTGTQYF TGTGCCAGCAGCCAAGATGGGAAGAGCACAGGTACGCAGTATTTT
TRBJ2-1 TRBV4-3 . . CASSQGAGTYNEQFF TGCGCCAGCAGCCAAGGCGCGGGGACCTACAATGAGCAGTTCTTC
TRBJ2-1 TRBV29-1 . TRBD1 CSGSGTGGSNEQFF TGCAGCGGTTCCGGGACAGGGGGGTCAAATGAGCAGTTCTTC
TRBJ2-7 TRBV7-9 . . CASSPIYEQYF TGTGCCAGCAGCCCCATCTACGAGCAGTACTTC
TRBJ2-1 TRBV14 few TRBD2 CASSLSGSTYNEQFF TGTGCCAGCAGCCTGAGCGGGAGTACTTACAATGAGCAGTTCTTC
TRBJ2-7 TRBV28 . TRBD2 CASSLPTSDYNEQYF TGTGCCAGCAGTTTACCCACTAGCGACTACAATGAGCAGTACTTC
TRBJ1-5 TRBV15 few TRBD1 CATSRDSPDRDSNQPQHF TGTGCCACCAGCAGAGATTCACCGGACAGGGATAGCAATCAGCCCCAGCATTTT
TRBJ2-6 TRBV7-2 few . CASSAVTGANVLTF TGTGCCAGCAGCGCGGTTACTGGGGCCAACGTCCTGACTTTC
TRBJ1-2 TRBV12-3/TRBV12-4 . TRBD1 CASSGQGGYGYTF TGTGCCAGCAGTGGGCAGGGGGGCTATGGCTACACCTTC
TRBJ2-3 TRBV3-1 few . CASSQDLGLTDTRYF TGTGCCAGCAGCCAAGATTTGGGTCTGACAGATACGCGGTATTTT
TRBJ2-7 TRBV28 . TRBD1 CASGRTGTGLEQYF TGTGCCAGCGGTAGGACAGGGACGGGCCTCGAGCAGTACTTC
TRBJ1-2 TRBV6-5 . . CAAARSQNYGYTF TGTGCCGCGGCCCGGAGCCAAAACTATGGCTACACCTTC
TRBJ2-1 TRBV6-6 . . CASTGSSRGNEQFF TGTGCCAGCACCGGGTCCTCGAGAGGCAATGAGCAGTTCTTC
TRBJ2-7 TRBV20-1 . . CSARGRRSNEYSYEQYF TGCAGTGCTAGGGGGCGTCGGTCAAACGAGTACTCCTACGAGCAGTACTTC
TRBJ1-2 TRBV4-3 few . CASSQERGNYGYTF TGCGCCAGCAGCCAAGAACGGGGTAACTATGGCTACACCTTC
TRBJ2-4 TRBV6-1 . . CASSLLKEGGAKNIQYF TGTGCCAGCAGTCTCCTTAAAGAGGGAGGAGCCAAAAACATTCAGTACTTC
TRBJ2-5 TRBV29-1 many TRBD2 CSVLTREAETQYF TGCAGCGTTCTAACACGGGAGGCGGAGACCCAGTACTTC
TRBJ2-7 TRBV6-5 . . CASSTPGQGSYEQYF TGTGCCAGCAGCACACCCGGCCAGGGCTCCTACGAGCAGTACTTC
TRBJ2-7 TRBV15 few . CATSRDMLATSSYEQYF TGTGCCACCAGCAGAGATATGCTAGCTACCAGCTCCTACGAGCAGTACTTC
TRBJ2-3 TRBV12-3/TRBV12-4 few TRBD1 CASRALRGPTDTQYF TGTGCCAGCAGGGCCTTGAGGGGGCCCACAGATACGCAGTATTTT
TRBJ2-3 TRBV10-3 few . CAISESQLPSTDTQYF TGTGCCATCAGTGAGTCGCAACTACCCAGCACAGATACGCAGTATTTT